This T cell receptor beta chain was sequenced in a study of blood T cell repertoires in COVID-19. Study-level information: Samples came from the United States, Italy and Spain, spanning acute and convalescent COVID-19.

Deletions cut 4 bases from V and 10 bases from J, with 16 bases between. Germline values: CDR1 LGHDT, CDR2 YNNKEL (reference sequence). CDR3 length equals 13 residues. One Seattle source followed patients from active infection through their disease course. Original processing methods: Reference gene primer amplification in the assay estimated nucleated cell counts. Assay used: immunoSEQ multiplex PCR; TCRdb lists only in-frame clones, some missing. D and trimming come from the DNA, and the V and J calls and clone size come from that table. The sample consists of some 60,000 clones, 83% of them appearing once.

Sample: peripheral blood. The chain joins TRBV3-1 (or the pseudogene TRBV3-2) to TRBJ1-1, with a possible D match to TRBD1 (6 bases). This sequence originates from a man in his fifties or sixties with COVID-19, enrolled during active disease. CDR3 nucleotides: TGTGCCAGCAGCCCTACTTCAGGGGCGGGAGCTTTCTTT. Translated, it gives CASSPTSGAGAFF.